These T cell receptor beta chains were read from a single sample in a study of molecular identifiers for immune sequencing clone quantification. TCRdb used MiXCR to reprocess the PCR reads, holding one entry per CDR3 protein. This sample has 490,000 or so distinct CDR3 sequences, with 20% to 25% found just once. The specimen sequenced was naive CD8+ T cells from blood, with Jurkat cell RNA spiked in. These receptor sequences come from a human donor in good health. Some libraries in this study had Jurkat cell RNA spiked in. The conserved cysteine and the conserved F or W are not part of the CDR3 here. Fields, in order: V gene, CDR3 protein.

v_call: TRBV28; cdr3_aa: ASSRAGDLDTQY
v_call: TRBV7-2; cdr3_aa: ASSFVPPGFYEQY
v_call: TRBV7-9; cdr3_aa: ASSSLLTSSYEQY
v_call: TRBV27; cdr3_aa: ASGSEGGGTEAF
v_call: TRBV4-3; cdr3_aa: ASSPARGGLTGELF
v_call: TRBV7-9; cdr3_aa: ASSIVGAPGETF
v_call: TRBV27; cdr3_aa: ASRWGGGVYEQY
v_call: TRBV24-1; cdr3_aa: ATSAPFLALNTEAF
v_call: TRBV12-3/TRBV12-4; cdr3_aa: ASSPRQDQETQY
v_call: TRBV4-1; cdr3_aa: ASSLDAANTEAF
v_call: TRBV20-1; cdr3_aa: SASEELGTDTQY
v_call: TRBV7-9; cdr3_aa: ASSYRLAGGQDTQY
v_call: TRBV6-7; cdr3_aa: TSSYSRVTQY
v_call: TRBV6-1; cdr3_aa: ASSERSGGNTIY
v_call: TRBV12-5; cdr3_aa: ASGGAGGNQETQY
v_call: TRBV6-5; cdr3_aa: ASSYSNSDQPQH
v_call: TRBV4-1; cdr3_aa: ASSLGQGVETGYT
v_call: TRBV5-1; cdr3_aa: ASSLGLEGRLEGNIQY
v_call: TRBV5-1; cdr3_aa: ASRMVGGDEQY
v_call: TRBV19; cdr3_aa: ASSITSFMNTEAF
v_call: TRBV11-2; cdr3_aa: ASSFFGGTAYEQY
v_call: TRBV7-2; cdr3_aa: ASSRWGQDTQY
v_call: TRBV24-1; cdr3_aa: ATSDWTSGELF
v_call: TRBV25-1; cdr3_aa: ASSAYTGAPYNEQF
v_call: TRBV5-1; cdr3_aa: ASSESTFSYEQY
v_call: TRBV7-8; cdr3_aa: ASSLVGGQSNQPQH
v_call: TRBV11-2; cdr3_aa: ASSSFTSGGPYSYEQY
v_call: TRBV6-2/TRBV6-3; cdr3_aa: ASSYSNGLDEKLF
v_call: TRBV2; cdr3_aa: ASKESGSFYEQY
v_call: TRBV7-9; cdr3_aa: ASSLAWGDADTQY
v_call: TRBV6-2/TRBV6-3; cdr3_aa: ACSSPGGGYEQY
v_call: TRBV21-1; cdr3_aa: ASSNRTLSSYEQC
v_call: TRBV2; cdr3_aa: ASSITGPYTDTQY
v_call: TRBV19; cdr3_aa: ASSPRTATNEKLF
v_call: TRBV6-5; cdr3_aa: ASSYTDGSTGELF
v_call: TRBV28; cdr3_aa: ASSLQGAEEPQH
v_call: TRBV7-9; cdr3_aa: ASSLALAGDTQY
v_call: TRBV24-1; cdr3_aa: ATSPPLLDEQF
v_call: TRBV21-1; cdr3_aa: ASSRGVRSDDDEQF
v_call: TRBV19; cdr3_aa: ASSIVPGYEQY
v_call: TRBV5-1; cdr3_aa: ASSGDRASSTDTQY
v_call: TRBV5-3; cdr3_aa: ARSLARGYYEQY
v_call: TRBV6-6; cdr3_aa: ASSYPGLDTQY
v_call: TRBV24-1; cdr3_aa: ATSDALDRQETQY
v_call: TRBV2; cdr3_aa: ASSEELAGGTDAQY
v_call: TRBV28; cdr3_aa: ASSQTGYNQPQH
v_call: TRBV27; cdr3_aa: ASNTRQDSAYYEQY
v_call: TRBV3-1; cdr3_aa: ASSSPAGLAGVQEQY
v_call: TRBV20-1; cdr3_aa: SAPASGGARQGDTQY
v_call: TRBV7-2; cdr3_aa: ASSLVWDSPYEQY
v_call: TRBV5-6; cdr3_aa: ASSLGGSAAGELF
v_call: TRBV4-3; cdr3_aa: ASSQDLATSGYNEQF
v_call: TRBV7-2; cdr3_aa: ASSFWGENQETQY
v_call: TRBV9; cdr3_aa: ASSTQGLNTEAF
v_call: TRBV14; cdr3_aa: ASSQEGISYEQY
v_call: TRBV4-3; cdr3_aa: ASSQDFSNTEAF